The 19 T cell receptor beta chains given below trace back to one sample, sequenced in a study of T-cell memory formation after mild COVID-19. TCRdb reprocessed the 5' RACE reads via MiXCR and lists one record per CDR3 protein. Of 550,000 to 700,000 distinct CDR3 sequences in the sample, approximately 19% were seen once. Input material: PBMCs or a T cell subset sorted from them (not recorded which). These receptors all come from an adult woman who had mild COVID-19 (a few samples of this study predate the infection). Cell type and time point are not known.

The table lists this clonotype with a few counts. This sequence joins TRBV29-1 and TRBJ2-7, with D possibly being TRBD2 (5 bases). Trimming took 6 bases from V and 4 from J, leaving 10 bases between them. The CDR3 has 11 amino acids. CDR1 and CDR2 from the germline V gene are SQVTM and ANQGSEA. As DNA, the CDR3 is TGCAGCGTACCCCGGGGTTACGAGCAGTACTTC. It specifies CSVPRGYEQYF.

This clonotype was seen only a few times. The chain combines TRBV7-2 with TRBJ2-3; a possible D gene is TRBD1 (5 bases). CDR1 is SGHTA, CDR2 FQGNSA, per germline. Trimming left V 8 bases short and J 3 bases short, with 9 bases between. The CDR3 is 12 amino acids. The CDR3 spells CASGQGTDTQYF. CDR3 bases: TGTGCCAGCGGGCAGGGAACAGATACGCAGTATTTT.

The chain links TRBV11-2 to TRBJ2-2; possibly TRBD1 for D (5 bases). The ends were cut back, 5 bases at V and 7 bases at J, with 17 bases in the middle. Per the germline V gene, CDR1 is SGHAT and CDR2 is FQNNGV. This CDR3 spans 15 amino acids. As DNA, the CDR3 is TGTGCCAGCAGCCTGGGTCAGGGTCCCCTCGGGGAGCTGTTTTTT. Its translation is CASSLGQGPLGELFF.

This clonotype was seen only a few times. The V gene is TRBV7-2, the J gene TRBJ2-5; possibly TRBD1 for D (5 bases). The CDR3 length is 12 residues. CDR1 is SGHTA, CDR2 FQGNSA, per germline. V was clipped by 6 bases and J by 5 bases, with 10 bases between them. This CDR3 reads CASRSGPETQYF. DNA for the CDR3: TGTGCCAGCAGATCAGGGCCCGAGACCCAGTACTTC.

This chain joins TRBV7-8 and TRBJ2-1; D is possibly TRBD2 (6 bases). Germline V gene sequence: CDR1 SGHVS, CDR2 FQNEAQ. This CDR3 has 16 residues. The V end was cut by 1 base, the J end by 3 bases, with 13 bases between. CDR3 in DNA: TGTGCCAGCAGCTTAGTCGGTAGCGGATACTACAATGAGCAGTTCTTC. Translation gives CASSLVGSGYYNEQFF.

Only a few counts were recorded for this clonotype. The J gene is TRBJ2-1, the V gene TRBV21-1; TRBD2 reflects the table's D call only, with no check against the DNA. TRBV21-1 is annotated as a pseudogene. The CDR3 loop spans 16 amino acids. CDR3 loop: CASRFLAGVMNNEQFF. The CDR3 region has the DNA TGTGCCAGCAGGTTCCTAGCGGGAGTGATGAACAATGAGCAGTTCTTC.

This sequence joins TRBV9 and TRBJ1-1; 10 nucleotides align to TRBD1. Germline V gene lookup returns CDR1 SGDLS and CDR2 YYNGEE. V gave up 4 bases and J gave up 4 bases; unmatched junction bases: 7. This CDR3 is 15 amino acids long. The DNA for the CDR3 is TGTGCCAGCAGCCCCGGACAGGGGGGCGGCACTGAAGCTTTCTTT. Its translation is CASSPGQGGGTEAFF.

The chain carries TRBV6-1 and TRBJ2-5, with a possible D match to TRBD1 (6 bases). Germline loops: CDR1 MNHNS, CDR2 SASEGT. There are 13 residues in the CDR3. With 6 bases removed from V and 5 bases from J, the gap between germline ends came to 13 bases. The CDR3 spells CASSGDMRETQYF. In DNA form, the CDR3 reads TGTGCCAGCAGCGGGGACATGCGGGAGACCCAGTACTTC.

This clonotype was counted a few times. The J gene is TRBJ2-5, the V gene TRBV9; 9 bases map to TRBD2. V shed 0 bases, J shed 5 bases, and the junction held 11 bases outside the gene matches. The CDR3 runs to 17 residues. The germline V gene has CDR1 SGDLS and CDR2 YYNGEE. The CDR3 bases are TGTGCCAGCAGCGTAGCTCGGAGCGGGGGGCCTCGTGAGACCCAGTACTTC. Protein: CASSVARSGGPRETQYF.

There are a few counts of this clonotype. The rearrangement uses TRBV6-5 and TRBJ2-5; D may be TRBD1 or TRBD2 (6 bases each). The CDR3 sequence is 13 residues long. Per the germline V gene, CDR1 is MNHEY and CDR2 is SVGAGI. V lost 6 bases and J lost 5, with 13 bases in between. This CDR3 is CASSHIGGETQYF. The CDR3 DNA is TGTGCCAGCAGCCATATAGGGGGGGAGACCCAGTACTTC.

Only a few counts were recorded for this clonotype. The rearrangement joins TRBV3-1 to TRBJ1-4, with 7 bases that match TRBD1. In germline, CDR1 is LGHDT, CDR2 YNNKEL (reference sequence). J gave up 5 bases and V 4 bases, and 13 bases lay outside the gene matches. CDR3 length: 17 amino acids. CDR3 nucleotides: TGTGCCAGCAGCCTAGCCATGAACAGGGGTTTCAATGAAAAACTGTTTTTT. Amino acid sequence: CASSLAMNRGFNEKLFF.

This clonotype was seen once. CDR3 nucleotide sequence: TGTGCCAGCACCCTCCCTAGCTCCTACAATGAGCAGTTCTTC. This gives the protein CASTLPSSYNEQFF. The chain combines TRBV12-3 or TRBV12-4 with TRBJ2-1, with unresolved D. CDR3 size: 14 residues. Trimming pared 7 bases from V and 0 bases from J, leaving 10 bases between.

This clonotype was seen a handful of times. The chain has TRBV6-5 and TRBJ1-1; 7 bases line up with TRBD1. CDR3 length equals 14 residues. Germline loops: CDR1 MNHEY, CDR2 SVGAGI. V shed 7 bases and J 1 base; nucleotides not matched to a gene: 6. The CDR3 bases are TGTGCCAGCACCGAGGGGGCCCCGAACACTGAAGCTTTCTTT. The encoded protein is CASTEGAPNTEAFF.

The V call is TRBV6-2 or TRBV6-3, the J call TRBJ2-5; D is ambiguous. This CDR3 comprises 16 residues. Germline V lookup: CDR1 MNHEY, CDR2 SVGEGT. V was cut by 0 bases and J by 7 bases, with 18 bases left in between. The CDR3 reads CASSYSVHGDYGTQYF. The CDR3 DNA sequence: TGTGCCAGCAGTTACTCCGTCCATGGGGATTACGGGACCCAGTACTTC.

The V and J genes are TRBV6-1 and TRBJ2-3; TRBD2 aligns across 11 bases. The CDR3 has 16 amino acids. The V and J ends lost 3 bases and 4 bases, in that order; junction bases with no gene match: 6. Germline V gene sequence: CDR1 MNHNS, CDR2 SASEGT. The CDR3 spells CASSDGGLAVPDTQYF. The CDR3 nucleotides read TGTGCCAGCAGTGATGGGGGACTAGCGGTCCCAGATACGCAGTATTTT.

The genes are TRBV7-9 and TRBJ2-4; the D gene is possibly TRBD1 (5 bases). Trimming pared 1 base from V and 5 bases from J, leaving 12 bases between. This CDR3 has 15 amino acids. From germline, CDR1 is SEHNR and CDR2 FQNEAQ (reference sequence). This CDR3 is CASSLVQVPQNIQYF. The CDR3 nucleotides are TGTGCCAGCAGCTTAGTACAGGTGCCTCAAAACATTCAGTACTTC.

The chain uses TRBV28 and TRBJ2-3; 9 bases are a match to TRBD2. The length of the CDR3 is 16 residues. V lost 3 bases to trimming and J lost 7 bases; unmatched junction nucleotides: 11. CDR1 MDHEN and CDR2 SYDVKM come from the germline V gene. Here the CDR3 reads CASSFLPSGDPYTQYF. The CDR3 nucleotides are TGTGCCAGCAGTTTTCTACCTAGCGGGGACCCTTATACGCAGTATTTT.

This clonotype has more than one count but fewer than ten. The chain links TRBV7-9 to TRBJ2-1; D is undetermined. CDR1 is SEHNR, CDR2 FQNEAQ, per germline (reference sequence). The CDR3 length is 12 residues. V shed 5 bases and J shed 9 bases, with 11 bases lying between them. Written as DNA, the CDR3 is TGTGCCAGCAGCCAGCCACGAGGTGAGCAGTTCTTC. Translation gives CASSQPRGEQFF.

The chain combines TRBV7-3 with TRBJ2-1; 7 nucleotides agree with TRBD2. V lost 6 bases to trimming and J lost 7 bases; unmatched junction nucleotides: 12. CDR1 SGHTA and CDR2 FQGTGA come from the germline V gene. This CDR3 region has 15 residues. The CDR3 bases are TGTGCCAGCAGTCGCGGGGGAGCCAAGAGGAATGAGCAGTTCTTC. Protein: CASSRGGAKRNEQFF. Together with reference TRBV7-3 and TRBJ2-1, the CDR3 gives the full variable domain: GAGVSQTPSNKVTEKGKYVELRCDPISGHTALYWYRQSLGQGPEFLIYFQGTGAADDSGLPNDRFFAVRPEGSVSTLKIQRTERGDSAVYLCASSRGGAKRNEQFFGPGTRLTVL.